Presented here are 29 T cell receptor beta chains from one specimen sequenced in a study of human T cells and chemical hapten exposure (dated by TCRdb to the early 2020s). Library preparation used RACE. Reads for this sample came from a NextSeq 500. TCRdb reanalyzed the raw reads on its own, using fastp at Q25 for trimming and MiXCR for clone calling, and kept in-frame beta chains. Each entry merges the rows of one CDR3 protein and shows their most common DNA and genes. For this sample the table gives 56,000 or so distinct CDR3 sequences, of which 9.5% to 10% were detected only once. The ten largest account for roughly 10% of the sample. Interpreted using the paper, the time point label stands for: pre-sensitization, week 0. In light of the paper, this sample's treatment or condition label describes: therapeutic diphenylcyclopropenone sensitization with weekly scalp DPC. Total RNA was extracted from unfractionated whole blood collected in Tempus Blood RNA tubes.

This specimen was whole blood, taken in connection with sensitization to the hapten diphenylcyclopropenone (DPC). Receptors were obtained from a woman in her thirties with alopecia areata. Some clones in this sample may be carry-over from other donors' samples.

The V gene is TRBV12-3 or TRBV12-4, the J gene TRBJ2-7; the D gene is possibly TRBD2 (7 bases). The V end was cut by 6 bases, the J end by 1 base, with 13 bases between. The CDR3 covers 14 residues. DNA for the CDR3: TGTGCCAGCAGATTGCGGGGGCGGTCCTACGAGCAGTACTTC. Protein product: CASRLRGRSYEQYF.

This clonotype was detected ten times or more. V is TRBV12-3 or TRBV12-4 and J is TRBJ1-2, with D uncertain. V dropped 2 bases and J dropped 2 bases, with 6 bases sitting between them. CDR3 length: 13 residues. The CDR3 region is CASSLLRNYGYTF. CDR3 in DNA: TGTGCCAGCAGTTTACTGAGAAACTATGGCTACACCTTC.

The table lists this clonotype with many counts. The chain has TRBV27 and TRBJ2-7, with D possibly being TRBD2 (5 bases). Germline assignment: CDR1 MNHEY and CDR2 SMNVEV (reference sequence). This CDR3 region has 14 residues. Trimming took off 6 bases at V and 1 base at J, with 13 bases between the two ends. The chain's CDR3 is CASSLTGYSYEQYF. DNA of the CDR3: TGTGCCAGCAGCCTAACGGGGTATTCCTACGAGCAGTACTTC.

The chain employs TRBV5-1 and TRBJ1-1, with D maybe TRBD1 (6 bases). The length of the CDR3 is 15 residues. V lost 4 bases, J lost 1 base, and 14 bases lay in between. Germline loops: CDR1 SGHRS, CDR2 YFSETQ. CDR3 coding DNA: TGCGCCAGCAGCCAGCCGGGACACCCGAACACTGAAGCTTTCTTT. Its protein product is CASSQPGHPNTEAFF.

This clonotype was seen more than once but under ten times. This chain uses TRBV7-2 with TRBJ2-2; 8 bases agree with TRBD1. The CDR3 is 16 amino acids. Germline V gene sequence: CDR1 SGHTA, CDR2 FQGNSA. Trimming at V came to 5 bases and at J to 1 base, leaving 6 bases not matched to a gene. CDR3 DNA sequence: TGTGCCAGCAGCCCGAGACAGGGGAGGAACACCGGGGAGCTGTTTTTT. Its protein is CASSPRQGRNTGELFF.

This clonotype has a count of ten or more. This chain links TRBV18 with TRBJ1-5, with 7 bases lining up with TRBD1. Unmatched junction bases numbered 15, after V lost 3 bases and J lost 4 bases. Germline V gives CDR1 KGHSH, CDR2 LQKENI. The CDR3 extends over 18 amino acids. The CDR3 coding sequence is TGTGCCAGCTCACCTTCCGGGACAGAGATCCGTAGAAATCAGCCCCAGCATTTT. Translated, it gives CASSPSGTEIRRNQPQHF.

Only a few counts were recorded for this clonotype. CDR3 nucleotides: TGTGCCAGCAGCCCTCGGTGCGCCGGGGAGCTGTTTTTT. The encoded protein is CASSPRCAGELFF. V gene TRBV21-1 combines with J gene TRBJ2-2. TRBV21-1 is reported as a pseudogene. The CDR3 has 13 amino acids.

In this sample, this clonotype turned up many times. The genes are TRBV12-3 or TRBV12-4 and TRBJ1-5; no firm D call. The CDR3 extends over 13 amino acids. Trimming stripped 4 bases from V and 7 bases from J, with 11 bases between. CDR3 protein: CASSSRIEQPQHF. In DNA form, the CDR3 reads TGTGCCAGCAGTTCGAGGATAGAACAGCCCCAGCATTTT.

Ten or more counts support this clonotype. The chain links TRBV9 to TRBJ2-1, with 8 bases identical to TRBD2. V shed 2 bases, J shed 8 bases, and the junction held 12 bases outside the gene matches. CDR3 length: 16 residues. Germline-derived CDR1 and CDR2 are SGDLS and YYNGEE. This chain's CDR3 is CASSVNTGFGGDEQFF. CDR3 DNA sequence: TGTGCCAGCAGCGTTAATACAGGGTTCGGGGGGGATGAGCAGTTCTTC.

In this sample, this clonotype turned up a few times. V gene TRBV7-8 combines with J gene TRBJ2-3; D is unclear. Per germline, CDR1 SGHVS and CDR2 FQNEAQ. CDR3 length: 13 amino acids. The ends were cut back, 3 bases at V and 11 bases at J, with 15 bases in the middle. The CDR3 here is CASSLDPLYGQYF. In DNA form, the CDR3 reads TGTGCCAGCAGCTTGGACCCCCTCTATGGGCAGTATTTT.

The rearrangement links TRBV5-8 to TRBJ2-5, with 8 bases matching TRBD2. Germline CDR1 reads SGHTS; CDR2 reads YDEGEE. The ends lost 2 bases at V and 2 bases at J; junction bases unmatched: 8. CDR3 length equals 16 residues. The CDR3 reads CASSLAGTRKQETQYF. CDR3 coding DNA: TGTGCCAGCAGCTTAGCCGGGACTAGAAAGCAAGAGACCCAGTACTTC.

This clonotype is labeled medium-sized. DNA for the CDR3: TGTGCCAGCAGTCCACGGACAGTAGGCTACACCTTC. This encodes CASSPRTVGYTF. The chain recombines TRBV6-1 with TRBJ1-2; tentative D call: TRBD1 (6 bases). The CDR3 extends over 12 amino acids. Deletions cut 5 bases from V and 8 bases from J, with 12 bases between. Germline V gene data show CDR1 as MNHNS and CDR2 as SASEGT.

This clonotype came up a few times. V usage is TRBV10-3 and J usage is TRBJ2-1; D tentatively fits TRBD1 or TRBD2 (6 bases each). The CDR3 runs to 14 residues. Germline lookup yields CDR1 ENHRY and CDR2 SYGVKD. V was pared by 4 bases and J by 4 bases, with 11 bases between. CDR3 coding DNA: TGTGCCATCAGTGGGGGGGCCTTGTACAATGAGCAGTTCTTC. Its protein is CAISGGALYNEQFF.

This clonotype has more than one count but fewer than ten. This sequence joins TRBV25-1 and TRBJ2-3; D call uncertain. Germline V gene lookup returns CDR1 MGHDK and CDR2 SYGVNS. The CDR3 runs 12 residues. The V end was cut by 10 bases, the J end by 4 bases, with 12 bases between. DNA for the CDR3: TGTGCCACCACGAGGAGCCCAGATACGCAGTATTTT. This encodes CATTRSPDTQYF.

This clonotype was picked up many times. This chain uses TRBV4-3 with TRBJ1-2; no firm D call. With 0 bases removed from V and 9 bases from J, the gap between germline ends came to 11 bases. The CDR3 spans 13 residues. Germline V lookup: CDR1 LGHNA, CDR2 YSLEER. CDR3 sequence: CASSQDHARSYTF. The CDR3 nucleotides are TGCGCCAGCAGCCAAGATCATGCCAGAAGCTACACCTTC.

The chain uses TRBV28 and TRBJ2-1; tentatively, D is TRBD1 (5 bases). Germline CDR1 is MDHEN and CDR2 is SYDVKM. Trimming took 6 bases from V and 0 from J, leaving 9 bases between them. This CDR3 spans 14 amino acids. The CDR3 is CASSFDSSYNEQFF. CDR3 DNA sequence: TGTGCCAGCAGCTTCGACAGCTCCTACAATGAGCAGTTCTTC. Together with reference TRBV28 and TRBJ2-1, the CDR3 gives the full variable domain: DVKVTQSSRYLVKRTGEKVFLECVQDMDHENMFWYRQDPGLGLRLIYFSYDVKMKEKGDIPEGYSVSREKKERFSLILESASTNQTSMYLCASSFDSSYNEQFFGPGTRLTVL.

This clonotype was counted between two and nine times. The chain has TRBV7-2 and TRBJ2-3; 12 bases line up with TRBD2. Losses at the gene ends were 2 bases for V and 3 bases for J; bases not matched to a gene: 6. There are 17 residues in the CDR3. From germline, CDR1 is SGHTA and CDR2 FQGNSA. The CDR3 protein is CASSLQTSGGMTDTQYF. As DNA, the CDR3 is TGTGCCAGCAGCTTACAGACTAGCGGGGGTATGACAGATACGCAGTATTTT.

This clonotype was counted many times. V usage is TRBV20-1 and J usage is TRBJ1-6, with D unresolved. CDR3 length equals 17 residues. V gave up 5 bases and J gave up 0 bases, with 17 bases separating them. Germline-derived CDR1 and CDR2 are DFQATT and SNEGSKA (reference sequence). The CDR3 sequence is CSASPLTRTSYNSPLHF. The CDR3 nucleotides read TGCAGTGCTTCCCCCCTCACCCGTACCTCCTATAATTCACCCCTCCACTTT.

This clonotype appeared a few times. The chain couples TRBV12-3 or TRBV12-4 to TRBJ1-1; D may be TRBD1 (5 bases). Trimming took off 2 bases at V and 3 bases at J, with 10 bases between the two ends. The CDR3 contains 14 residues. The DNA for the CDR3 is TGTGCCAGCAGTTTACCGGGGGATTACACTGAAGCTTTCTTT. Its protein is CASSLPGDYTEAFF.

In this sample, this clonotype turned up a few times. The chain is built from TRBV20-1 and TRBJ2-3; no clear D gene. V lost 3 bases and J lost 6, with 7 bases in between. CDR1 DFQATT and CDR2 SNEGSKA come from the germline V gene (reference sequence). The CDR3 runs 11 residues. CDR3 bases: TGCAGTGCTAGTCCCCGGGATACGCAGTATTTT. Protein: CSASPRDTQYF.

CDR3 residues: CASSRSGSSNTEAFF. The CDR3 nucleotides are TGTGCCAGCAGCCGATCCGGGAGTTCAAACACTGAAGCTTTCTTT. This chain links TRBV7-2 with TRBJ1-1, with D uncertain. CDR3 length: 15 amino acids. Trimming took off 5 bases at V and 2 bases at J, with 15 bases between the two ends. Germline CDR1 is SGHTA and CDR2 is FQGNSA.

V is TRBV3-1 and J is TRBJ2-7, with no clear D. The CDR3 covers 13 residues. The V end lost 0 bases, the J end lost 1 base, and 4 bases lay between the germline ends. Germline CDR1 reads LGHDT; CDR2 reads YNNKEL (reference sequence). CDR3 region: CASSQDRSYEQYF. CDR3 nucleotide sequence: TGTGCCAGCAGCCAAGACAGGTCCTACGAGCAGTACTTC.

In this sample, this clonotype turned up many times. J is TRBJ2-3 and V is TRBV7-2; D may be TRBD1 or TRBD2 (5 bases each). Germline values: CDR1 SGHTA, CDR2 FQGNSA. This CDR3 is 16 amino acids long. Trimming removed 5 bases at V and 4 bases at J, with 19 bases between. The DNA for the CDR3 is TGTGCCAGCAGCCACGGTCGAGCAGGGAGTGCAGATACGCAGTATTTT. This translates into CASSHGRAGSADTQYF. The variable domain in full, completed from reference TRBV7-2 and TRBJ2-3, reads GAGVSQSPSNKVTEKGKDVELRCDPISGHTALYWYRQSLGQGLEFLIYFQGNSAPDKSGLPSDRFSAERTGGSVSTLTIQRTQQEDSAVYLCASSHGRAGSADTQYFGPGTRLTVL.

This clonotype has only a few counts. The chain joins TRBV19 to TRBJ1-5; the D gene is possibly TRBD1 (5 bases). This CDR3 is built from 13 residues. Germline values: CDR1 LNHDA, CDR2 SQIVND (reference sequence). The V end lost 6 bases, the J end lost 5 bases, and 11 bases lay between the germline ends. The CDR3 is CASSAGAYQPQHF. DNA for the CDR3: TGTGCCAGTAGCGCCGGGGCCTATCAGCCCCAGCATTTT.

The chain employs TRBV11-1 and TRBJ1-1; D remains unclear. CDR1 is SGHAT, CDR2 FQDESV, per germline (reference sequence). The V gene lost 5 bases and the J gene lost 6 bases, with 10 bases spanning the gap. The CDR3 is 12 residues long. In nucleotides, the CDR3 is TGTGCCAGCAGCCCCCGACCCTCTGAAGCTTTCTTT. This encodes CASSPRPSEAFF.

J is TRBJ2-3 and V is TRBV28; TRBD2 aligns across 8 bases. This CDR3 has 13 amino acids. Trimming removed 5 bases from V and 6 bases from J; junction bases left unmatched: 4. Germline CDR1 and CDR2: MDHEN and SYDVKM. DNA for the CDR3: TGTGCCAGCAGTCGGGGGGGTCTGGATACGCAGTATTTT. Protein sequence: CASSRGGLDTQYF.

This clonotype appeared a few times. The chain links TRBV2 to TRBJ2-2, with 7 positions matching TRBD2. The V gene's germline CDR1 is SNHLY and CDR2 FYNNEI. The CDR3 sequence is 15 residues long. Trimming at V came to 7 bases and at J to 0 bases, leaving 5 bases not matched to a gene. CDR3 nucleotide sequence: TGTGCCAGCACCCCGGGACTACCGAACACCGGGGAGCTGTTTTTT. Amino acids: CASTPGLPNTGELFF.

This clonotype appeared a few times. The CDR3 DNA reads as TGTGCCAGCAGCTCTCGACAGGGAAGCTCCTACAATGAGCAGTTCTTC. Translation gives CASSSRQGSSYNEQFF. The chain has TRBV3-1 and TRBJ2-1, with 7 positions matching TRBD1. This CDR3 has 16 residues. Germline V lookup: CDR1 LGHDT, CDR2 YNNKEL (reference sequence). Unmatched junction bases numbered 7, after V lost 5 bases and J lost 0 bases.

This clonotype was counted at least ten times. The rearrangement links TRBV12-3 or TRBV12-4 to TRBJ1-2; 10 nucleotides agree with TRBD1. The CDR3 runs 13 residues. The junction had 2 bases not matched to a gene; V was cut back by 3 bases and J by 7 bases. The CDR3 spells CASSFDRGLGYTF. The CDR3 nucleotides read TGTGCCAGCAGTTTCGACAGGGGGCTTGGCTACACCTTC.